Given below is one T cell receptor beta chain in context. Researchers sorted participants into cohorts using their self-reported clinical history. This entry belongs to a study of blood T cell repertoires in COVID-19. Overall study context: The cDNA or gDNA used as material had been derived from T cells, B-cell-depleted T cells, or PBMCs.

Germline V gene lookup returns CDR1 SGHTA and CDR2 FQGNSA. This CDR3 region has 16 residues. V shed 5 bases, J shed 3 bases, and the junction held 11 bases outside the gene matches. In the original processing: Quantification of nucleated cells was approximated via reference gene primer amplification. Assay used: immunoSEQ multiplex PCR; TCRdb lists only in-frame clones, some missing. Clone size and the V and J calls come from that table; the DNA yielded D and trimming. Of about 220,000 clones in the sample, around 88% were seen once. The clonotype was recovered from a woman aged 50 to 60 with acute COVID-19. Sequencing input: PBMCs or T cells enriched from blood (not recorded which). V usage is TRBV7-2 and J usage is TRBJ2-7; 9 bases agree with TRBD2. CDR3 DNA: TGTGCCAGCAGCCCAGACCGAGTGACTAGCGGCTACGAGCAGTACTTC. Translating it yields CASSPDRVTSGYEQYF.